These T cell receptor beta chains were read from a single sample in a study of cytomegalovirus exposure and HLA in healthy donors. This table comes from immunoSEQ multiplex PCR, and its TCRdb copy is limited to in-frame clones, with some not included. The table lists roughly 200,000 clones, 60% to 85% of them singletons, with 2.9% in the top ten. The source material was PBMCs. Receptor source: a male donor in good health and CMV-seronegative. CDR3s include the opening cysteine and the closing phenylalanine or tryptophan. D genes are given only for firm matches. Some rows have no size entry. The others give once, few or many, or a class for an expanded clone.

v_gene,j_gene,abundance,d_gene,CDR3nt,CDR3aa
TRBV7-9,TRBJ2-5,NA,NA,TGTTCCAGCAGCTTAGTTGCGGAGACCCAGTACTTC,CSSSLVAETQYF
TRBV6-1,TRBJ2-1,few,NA,TGTGCCAGCAGTGAACCACGACTCCCAATCGAGCAGTTCTTC,CASSEPRLPIEQFF
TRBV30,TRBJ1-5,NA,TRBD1,TGTGCCTGGAGTGTGAGACAGGGTCAGCCCCAGCATTTT,CAWSVRQGQPQHF
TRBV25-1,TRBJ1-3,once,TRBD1,TGTGCCAGCAGTGAATACCCCAACAGGGGCTCGGGAAACACCATATATTTT,CASSEYPNRGSGNTIYF
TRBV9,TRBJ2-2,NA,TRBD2,TGTGCCAGCAGCGTGGGACTAGCGGGACGGACCGGGGAGCTGTTTTTT,CASSVGLAGRTGELFF
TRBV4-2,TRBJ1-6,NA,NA,TGTGCCAGCAGCCAAGATCTGAATTCACCCCTCCACTTT,CASSQDLNSPLHF
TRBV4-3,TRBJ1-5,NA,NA,TGCGCCAGCAGCCAAGGAGGAGGGGACCGCGATCAGCCCCAGCATTTT,CASSQGGGDRDQPQHF
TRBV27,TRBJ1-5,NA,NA,TGTGCCACCGGATTAGGAGATCACCAGCCCCAGCATTTT,CATGLGDHQPQHF
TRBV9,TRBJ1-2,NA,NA,TGTGCCAGCAGCCCCATAGGGGGAGGGTCTAACTATGGCTACACCTTC,CASSPIGGGSNYGYTF
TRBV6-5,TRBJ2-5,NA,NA,TGTGCCAGCAGTCCGGGGGGTGCAGGGGAAGAGACCCAGTACTTC,CASSPGGAGEETQYF
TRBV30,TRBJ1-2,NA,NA,TGTGCCTGGGACCAAGGACAGCAACTACGCTACACCTTC,CAWDQGQQLRYTF
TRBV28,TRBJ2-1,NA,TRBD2,TGTGCCAGCAGTCCGCCCAGGACTAGCGGGACCGCCTACAATGAGCAGTTCTTC,CASSPPRTSGTAYNEQFF
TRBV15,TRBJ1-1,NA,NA,TGTGCCACCAGCAGTGGCCGTTTCACTGAAGCTTTCTTT,CATSSGRFTEAFF
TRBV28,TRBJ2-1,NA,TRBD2,TGTGCCAGCGCCCTGACTAGCGGGAGAAATGAGCAGTTCTTC,CASALTSGRNEQFF
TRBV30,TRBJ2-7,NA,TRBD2,TGTGCCTGGAGTTTGACTAGCGGGGGGGCTATCTTC,CAWSLTSGGAIF
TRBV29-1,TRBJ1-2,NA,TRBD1,TGCAGCGCCCCGGGGACAGGGAACTATGGCTACACCTTC,CSAPGTGNYGYTF
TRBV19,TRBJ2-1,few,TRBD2,TGTGCCAGTAGTCTTTTCACTAGCGGGAGTGATGAGCAGTTCTTC,CASSLFTSGSDEQFF
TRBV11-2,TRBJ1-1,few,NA,TGTGCCAGCAGCTTTGAACAGGGCTTCACTGAAGCTTTCTTT,CASSFEQGFTEAFF
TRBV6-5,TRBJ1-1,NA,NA,TGTGCCAGCAGTTACTCAGGGGGACGGACTGAAGCTTTCTTT,CASSYSGGRTEAFF
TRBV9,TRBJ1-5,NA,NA,TGTGCCAGCAGCTCTACAGGGTCAAGCAATCAGCCCCAGCATTTT,CASSSTGSSNQPQHF
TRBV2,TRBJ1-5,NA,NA,TGTGCCAGCAGGGGAGGAGGATTTAGCAATCAGCCCCAGCATTTT,CASRGGGFSNQPQHF
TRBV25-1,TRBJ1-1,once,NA,TGTGCCAGCTCGATGATGGGACAAAATAACACTGAAGCTTTCTTT,CASSMMGQNNTEAFF
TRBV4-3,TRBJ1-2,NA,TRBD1,TGCGCCAGCAGCCAAGGTCACAGGGGAAACTATGGCTACACCTTC,CASSQGHRGNYGYTF
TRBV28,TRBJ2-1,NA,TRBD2,TGTGCCAGCCTAGCGGGAGATTATGGGGAGCAGTTCTTC,CASLAGDYGEQFF
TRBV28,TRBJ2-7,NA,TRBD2,TGTGCCAGCCGGACTAGCGGGAGAATAGGCGAGCAGTACTTC,CASRTSGRIGEQYF
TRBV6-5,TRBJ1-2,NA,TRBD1,TGTGCCAGCAGTTTCCGGGACAGGGAGGGCTATGGCTACACCTTC,CASSFRDREGYGYTF
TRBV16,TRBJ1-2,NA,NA,TGTGCCAGCAGCCAATCTGACAGAAATGTCTATGGCTACACCTTC,CASSQSDRNVYGYTF